This T cell receptor beta chain was observed in a study of blood T cell repertoires in COVID-19. Across the whole study: Acute and convalescent COVID-19 specimens originated in the United States, Italy and Spain. In each case, the material was cDNA or gDNA derived from T cells, B-cell-depleted T cells, or PBMCs.

Authors' data handling: Researchers report that nucleated cell counts were estimated from reference gene primer amplification. The table came from immunoSEQ multiplex PCR; TCRdb's copy has only in-frame clones and leaves some out. The V and J calls and the clone size are those of that table, but D and trimming were determined from the DNA. The sample consists of some 48,000 clones, about nine tenths of them appearing once. This CDR3 has 13 residues. The germline CDR1 and CDR2 sequences are SGHNT and YENEEA. J was trimmed by 9 bases and V by 1 base; bases with no gene match: 4. In this sample, this clone turned up a few times.

The chain has TRBV11-3 and TRBJ1-1; 8 bases map to TRBD1. The sample comprised peripheral blood. The receptor was derived from an elderly woman in a cohort sampled during active or convalescent COVID-19. DNA for the CDR3: TGTGCCAGCAGCTTAGGGAGACAGGGGAAAGCTTTCTTT. Its protein product is CASSLGRQGKAFF.